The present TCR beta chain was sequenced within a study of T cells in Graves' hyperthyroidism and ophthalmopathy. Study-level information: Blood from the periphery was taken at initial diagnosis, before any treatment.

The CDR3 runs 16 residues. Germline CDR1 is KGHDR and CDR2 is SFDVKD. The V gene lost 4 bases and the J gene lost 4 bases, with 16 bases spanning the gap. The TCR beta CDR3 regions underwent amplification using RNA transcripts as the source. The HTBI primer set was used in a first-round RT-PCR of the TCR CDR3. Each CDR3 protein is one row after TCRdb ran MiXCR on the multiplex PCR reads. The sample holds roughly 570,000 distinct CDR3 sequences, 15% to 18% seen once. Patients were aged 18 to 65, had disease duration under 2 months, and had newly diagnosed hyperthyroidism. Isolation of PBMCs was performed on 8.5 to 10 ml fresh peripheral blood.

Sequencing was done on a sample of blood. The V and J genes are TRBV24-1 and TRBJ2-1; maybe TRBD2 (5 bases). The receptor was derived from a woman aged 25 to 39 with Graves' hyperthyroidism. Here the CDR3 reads CATSDTDGGPYNEQFF. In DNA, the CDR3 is TGTGCCACCAGTGACACTGACGGAGGCCCTTACAATGAGCAGTTCTTC.